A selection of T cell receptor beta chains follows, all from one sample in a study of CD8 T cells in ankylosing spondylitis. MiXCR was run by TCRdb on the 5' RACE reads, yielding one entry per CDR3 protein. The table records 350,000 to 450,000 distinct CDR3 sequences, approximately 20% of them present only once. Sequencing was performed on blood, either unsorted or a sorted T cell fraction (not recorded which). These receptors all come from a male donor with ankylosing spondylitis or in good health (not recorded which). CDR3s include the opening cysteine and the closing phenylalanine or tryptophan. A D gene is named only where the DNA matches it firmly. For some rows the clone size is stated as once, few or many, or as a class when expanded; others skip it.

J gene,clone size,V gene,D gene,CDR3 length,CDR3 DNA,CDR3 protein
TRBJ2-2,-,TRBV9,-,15,TGTGCCAGCAGCGTAGGTTCAGTATCCACCGGGGAGCTGTTTTTT,CASSVGSVSTGELFF
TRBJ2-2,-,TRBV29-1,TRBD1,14,TGCAGCGTGGTGGGGACAGGGAGCACCGGGGAGCTGTTTTTT,CSVVGTGSTGELFF
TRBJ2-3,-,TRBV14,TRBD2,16,TGTGCCAGCAGCCAAGTTCTAGCGGGGGAGGTAGATACGCAGTATTTT,CASSQVLAGEVDTQYF
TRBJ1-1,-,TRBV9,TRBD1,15,TGTGCCAGCAGCATACCGACAGGGGTGAACACTGAAGCTTTCTTT,CASSIPTGVNTEAFF
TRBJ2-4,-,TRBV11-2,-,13,TGTGCCAGCAGCTTGGTACAAACCAACATTCAGTACTTC,CASSLVQTNIQYF
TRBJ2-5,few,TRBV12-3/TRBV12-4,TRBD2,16,TGTGCCAGCAGTTCCCAGGGTAGCGGGGGTGTGGAGACCCAGTACTTC,CASSSQGSGGVETQYF
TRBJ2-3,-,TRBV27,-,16,TGTGCCAGCAGTTTGGCGGTAGCGCCCTTGGCAGATACGCAGTATTTT,CASSLAVAPLADTQYF
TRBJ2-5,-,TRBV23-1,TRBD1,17,TGCGCCAGCAGTCAATCGATTGGGACAGGGACGAAAGAGACCCAGTACTTC,CASSQSIGTGTKETQYF
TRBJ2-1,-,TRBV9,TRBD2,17,TGTGCCAGCAGCGTAGTCCCGGGACTAGTGTCCTACAATGAGCAGTTCTTC,CASSVVPGLVSYNEQFF
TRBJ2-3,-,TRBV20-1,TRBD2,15,TGCAGTGCTAGCACGGGGGGGGTTTTCACAGATACGCAGTATTTT,CSASTGGVFTDTQYF
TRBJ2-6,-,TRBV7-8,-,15,TGTGCCAGCAGCCCCCCGACCTCTGGGGCCAACGTCCTGACTTTC,CASSPPTSGANVLTF
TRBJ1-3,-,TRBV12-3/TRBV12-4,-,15,TGTGCCAGCAGTTGGACCGGGGTAGGGATAAACACCATATATTTT,CASSWTGVGINTIYF
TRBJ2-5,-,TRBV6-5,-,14,TGTGCCAGCAGTTACACCTTGGGCGTAGAGACCCAGTACTTC,CASSYTLGVETQYF
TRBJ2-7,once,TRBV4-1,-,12,TGCGCCAGCAGCCGCTCCGGGGCGGAGCAGTACTTC,CASSRSGAEQYF
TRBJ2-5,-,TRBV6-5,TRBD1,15,TGTGCCAGCAGTTACTCCGGGACAGGGCGAGAGACCCAGTACTTC,CASSYSGTGRETQYF
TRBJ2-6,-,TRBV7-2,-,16,TGTGCCAGCAGCTTAGCAATGGTGGGTCAGTCCCTCGTCCTGACTTTC,CASSLAMVGQSLVLTF
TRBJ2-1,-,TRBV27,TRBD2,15,TGTGCCAGCAGTCCCCTAGCGGGGGGGCGCGGGGAGCAGTTCTTC,CASSPLAGGRGEQFF
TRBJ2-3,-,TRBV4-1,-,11,TGCCCCAGCAGCGGGTATGAAGGGCAGTATTTT,CPSSGYEGQYF
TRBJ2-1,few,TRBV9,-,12,TGTGCCAGCAGCTCTAACTACAATGAGCAGTTCTTC,CASSSNYNEQFF
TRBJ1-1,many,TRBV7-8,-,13,TGTGCCAGCAGGCCCCCGGGGGAGGCTGAAGCTTTCTTT,CASRPPGEAEAFF
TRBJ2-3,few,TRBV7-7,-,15,TGTGCTAGCAGCCGACTCTGGACACCCACAGATACGCAGTATTTT,CASSRLWTPTDTQYF
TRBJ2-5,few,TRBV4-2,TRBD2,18,TGTGCCAGCAGCCTCCACTTCACCGGAGCGGGGGACCAAGAGACCCAGTACTTC,CASSLHFTGAGDQETQYF
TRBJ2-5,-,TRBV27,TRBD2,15,TGTGCCAGCAGTTTATTCGGACTAGCCAGTGAGACCCAGTACTTC,CASSLFGLASETQYF
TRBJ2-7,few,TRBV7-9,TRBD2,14,TGTGCCAGCAGCTACCGGGACTACACCTACGAGCAGTACTTC,CASSYRDYTYEQYF
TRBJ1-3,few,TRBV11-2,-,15,TGTGCCAGCAGCTTAGATAGAAGTTCTGGAAACACCATATATTTT,CASSLDRSSGNTIYF
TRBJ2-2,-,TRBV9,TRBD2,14,TGTGCCAGCAGCGCGGGGGGGAACACCGGGGAGCTGTTTTTT,CASSAGGNTGELFF
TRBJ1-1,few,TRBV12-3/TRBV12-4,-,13,TGTGCCAGCAGTTTAGGGCATTTCACTGAAGCTTTCTTT,CASSLGHFTEAFF
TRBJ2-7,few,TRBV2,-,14,TGTGCCAGCAGATCGGGGGTGCCCTCCTACGAGCAGTACTTC,CASRSGVPSYEQYF
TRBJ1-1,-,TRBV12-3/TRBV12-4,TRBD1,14,TGTGCCAGTGACTTCCGGGACAGGGGATCAGAAGCTTTCTTT,CASDFRDRGSEAFF
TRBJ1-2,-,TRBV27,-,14,TGTGCCAGCATGGGGGTCGGGGGAAAGGATGGCTACACCTTC,CASMGVGGKDGYTF
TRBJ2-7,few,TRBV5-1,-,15,TGCGCCAGCAGCTTGGGTCAGGGGCGAGCCTACGAGCAGTACTTC,CASSLGQGRAYEQYF
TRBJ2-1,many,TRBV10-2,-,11,TGCGCCAGCAGCGATGGGGGCGAGCAGTTCTTC,CASSDGGEQFF
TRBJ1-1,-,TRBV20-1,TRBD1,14,TGCAGTGCTAGTACGTCCAGGGGGGGTACTGAAGCTTTCTTT,CSASTSRGGTEAFF
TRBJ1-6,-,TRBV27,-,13,TGTGCCAGCAGCATTGGCGGGTCGTCACCCCTCCACTTT,CASSIGGSSPLHF
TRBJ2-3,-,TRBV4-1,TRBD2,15,TGCGCCAGCAGCCAATCTCTAGCGGGTGAAGATACGCAGTATTTT,CASSQSLAGEDTQYF
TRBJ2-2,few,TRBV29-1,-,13,TGCAGCGTTGACAGGGAGGACACCGGGGAGCTGTTTTTT,CSVDREDTGELFF
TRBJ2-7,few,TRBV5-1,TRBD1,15,TGCGCCAGCAGCGTGGACAGGGGACGGGCGTACGAGCAGTACTTC,CASSVDRGRAYEQYF
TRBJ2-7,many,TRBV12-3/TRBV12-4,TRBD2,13,TGTGCCAGCAGTTTAGGGGGGGGGAACGAGCAGTACTTC,CASSLGGGNEQYF
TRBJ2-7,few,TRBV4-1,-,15,TGCGCCAGCAGCCAAGTACAGGATCGAACCTACGAGCAGTACTTC,CASSQVQDRTYEQYF
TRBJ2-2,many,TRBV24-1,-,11,TGTGCCACCCGGGGGACCGGGGAGCTGTTTTTT,CATRGTGELFF
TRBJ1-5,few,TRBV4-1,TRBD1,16,TGCGCCAGCAGCCAGACGGGACAGGGGGCTCCCCAGCCCCAGCATTTT,CASSQTGQGAPQPQHF
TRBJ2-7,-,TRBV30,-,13,TGTGCCTGGAGTGGAGAGTCCACCTACGAGCAGTACTTC,CAWSGESTYEQYF
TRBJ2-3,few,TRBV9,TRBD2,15,TGTGCCAGCAGCGAAAGCGGGGGGGCCGCAGATACGCAGTATTTT,CASSESGGAADTQYF
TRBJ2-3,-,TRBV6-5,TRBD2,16,TGTGCCAGCCACCCACTAGCGGGGGGGGTCTCAGATACGCAGTATTTT,CASHPLAGGVSDTQYF
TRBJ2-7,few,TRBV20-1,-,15,TGCAGTGGGAAGGGAGCAGACTCCCTCCTCTACGAGCAGTACTTC,CSGKGADSLLYEQYF
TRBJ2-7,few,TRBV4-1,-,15,TGCGCCAGCAGCCAAGATTTACCCCTTTTATACGAGCAGTACTTC,CASSQDLPLLYEQYF
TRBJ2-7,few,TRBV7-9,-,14,TGTGCCAGCAGCTTTAGTCACACTCCCTACGAGCAGTACTTC,CASSFSHTPYEQYF
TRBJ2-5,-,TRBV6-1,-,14,TGTGCCAGCAGCCAGACAGGAGCGCAAGAGACCCAGTACTTC,CASSQTGAQETQYF
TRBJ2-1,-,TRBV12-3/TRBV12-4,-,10,TGTGCCAGCGGCGTCAGTGAGCAGTTCTTC,CASGVSEQFF
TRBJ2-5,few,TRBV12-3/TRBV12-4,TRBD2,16,TGTGCCAGCAGCATTGCTAGCGGGGGGGCCAGAGAGACCCAGTACTTC,CASSIASGGARETQYF
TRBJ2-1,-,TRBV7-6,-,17,TGTGCCAGCAGCGTACACCCGGGACCGAGAGAGTACAATGAGCAGTTCTTC,CASSVHPGPREYNEQFF
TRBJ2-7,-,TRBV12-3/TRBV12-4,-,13,TGTGCCAGCACCCAATCGCTATACTACGAGCAGTACTTC,CASTQSLYYEQYF
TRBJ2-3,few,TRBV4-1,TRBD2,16,TGCGCCAGCAGCCAACCAGCGGGGGGGGACACAGATACGCAGTATTTT,CASSQPAGGDTDTQYF